The clone carrying this T cell receptor beta chain was counted between two and nine times. TCRdb reprocessed the 5' RACE reads with MiXCR, giving one entry per CDR3 protein. The table shows some 900,000 distinct CDR3 sequences, with approximately 13% occurring only once. This specimen belongs to a study of identical twins. CDR1 is SGHAT, CDR2 FQNNGV, per germline. V was pared by 7 bases and J by 8 bases, with 6 bases of the junction left unmatched. The CDR3 length is 13 residues. The same sample was also used in a study of yellow fever vaccine responses in identical twins.

The rearrangement joins TRBV11-2 to TRBJ2-1; 9 bases match TRBD2. The source of this sequence is a woman aged 18-30 years in good health. What was sequenced was PBMCs. The CDR3 protein is CASTGGRVYEQFF. CDR3 coding DNA: TGTGCCAGCACAGGCGGGAGGGTCTATGAGCAGTTCTTC.